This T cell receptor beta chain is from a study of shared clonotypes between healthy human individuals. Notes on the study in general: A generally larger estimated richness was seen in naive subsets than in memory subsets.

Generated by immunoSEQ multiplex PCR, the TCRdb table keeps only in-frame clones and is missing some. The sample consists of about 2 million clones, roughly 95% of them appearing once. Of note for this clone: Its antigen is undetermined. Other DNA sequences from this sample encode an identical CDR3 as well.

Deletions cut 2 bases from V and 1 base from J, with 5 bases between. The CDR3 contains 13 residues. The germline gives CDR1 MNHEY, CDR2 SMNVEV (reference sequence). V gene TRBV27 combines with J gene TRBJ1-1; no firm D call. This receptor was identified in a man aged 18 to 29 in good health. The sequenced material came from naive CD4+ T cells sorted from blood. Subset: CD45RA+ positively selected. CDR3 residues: CASSLVGNTEAFF. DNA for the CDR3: TGTGCCAGCAGTTTAGTAGGGAACACTGAAGCTTTCTTT.